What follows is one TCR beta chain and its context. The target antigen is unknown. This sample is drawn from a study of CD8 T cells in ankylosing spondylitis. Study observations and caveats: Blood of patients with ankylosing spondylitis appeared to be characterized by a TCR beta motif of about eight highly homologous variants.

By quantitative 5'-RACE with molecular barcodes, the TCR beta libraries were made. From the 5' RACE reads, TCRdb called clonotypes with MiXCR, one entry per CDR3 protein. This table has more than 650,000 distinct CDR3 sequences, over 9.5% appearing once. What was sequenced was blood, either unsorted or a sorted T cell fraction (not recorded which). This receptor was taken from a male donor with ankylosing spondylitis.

CDR3 nucleotides: TGTGCCAGCAGCCCGACTGGAATGGGGCGATCCTACGAGCAGTACTTC. This encodes CASSPTGMGRSYEQYF. The genes are TRBV7-2 and TRBJ2-7, with D tentatively TRBD1 (5 bases). This CDR3 is 16 amino acids long. Per germline, CDR1 SGHTA and CDR2 FQGNSA. Trimming stripped 5 bases from V and 1 base from J, with 18 bases between.